The 29 T cell receptor beta chains reported below all come from one sample, sequenced in a study of post-analysis software for immune sequencing data. Overall study results and limits: In patients, about 5 TRBV segments were more frequent than in controls, with TRBV5-6, TRBV5-1 and TRBV20-1 among them.

Unique molecular identifiers had been added to the TCR beta cDNA libraries. MiXCR, applied by TCRdb to the PCR reads, yields one record per CDR3 protein. The data show some 800,000 distinct CDR3 sequences, approximately 44% seen once. Their recognized antigens are unknown. Sequencing used blood. These receptors were taken from a girl aged 5-17 years with multiple sclerosis.

The V and J genes are TRBV12-3 or TRBV12-4 and TRBJ1-1; D not resolved. Trimming removed 5 bases at V and 0 bases at J, with 7 bases between. The CDR3 sequence is 13 residues long. CDR3 in amino acids: CASSKHLNTEAFF. CDR3 DNA sequence: TGTGCCAGCAGTAAACATTTGAACACTGAAGCTTTCTTT.

This clonotype was seen a handful of times. V gene TRBV5-1 combines with J gene TRBJ2-7, with D possibly TRBD1 on 11 matching bases. Germline V gene lookup returns CDR1 SGHRS and CDR2 YFSETQ. Trimming cost V 4 bases and J 0 bases, with 26 bases left between them. The CDR3 sequence is 19 residues long. Written as DNA, the CDR3 is TGCGCCAGCAGCCCGGACAGGGGGCTAGGACTAGCGGCCTCCTACGAGCAGTACTTC. Translated: CASSPDRGLGLAASYEQYF.

This clonotype was seen a handful of times. The rearrangement uses TRBV20-1 and TRBJ2-1; 9 bases match TRBD1. The CDR3 contains 14 residues. Trimming at V came to 5 bases and at J to 8 bases, leaving 10 bases not matched to a gene. CDR1 and CDR2 from the germline V gene are DFQATT and SNEGSKA (reference sequence). The CDR3 loop is CSAGGQGSADEQFF. As DNA, the CDR3 is TGCAGTGCTGGGGGACAGGGCTCGGCGGATGAGCAGTTCTTC.

This clonotype was detected only once. The chain employs TRBV11-1 and TRBJ2-1, with D unclear. Germline loops: CDR1 SGHAT, CDR2 FQDESV (reference sequence). The CDR3 runs 15 residues. Trimming stripped 5 bases from V and 1 base from J, with 12 bases between. CDR3 DNA sequence: TGTGCCAGCAGCCCGATAGAATTTTCCTACAATGAGCAGTTCTTC. This sequence encodes CASSPIEFSYNEQFF.

The J gene is TRBJ2-7, the V gene TRBV20-1, with D hard to call. CDR3 size: 13 residues. CDR1 is DFQATT, CDR2 SNEGSKA, per germline (reference sequence). The ends were cut back, 6 bases at V and 2 bases at J, with 14 bases in the middle. The CDR3 sequence is CSATAPLTYEQYF. In DNA, the CDR3 is TGCAGTGCCACAGCCCCCCTAACCTACGAGCAGTACTTC.

The chain joins TRBV7-9 to TRBJ1-1; TRBD1 agrees at 7 bases. This CDR3 comprises 14 residues. The V gene end was trimmed by 4 bases and the J gene end by 3 bases; junction bases not matched to a gene: 5. The germline V gene has CDR1 SEHNR and CDR2 FQNEAQ (reference sequence). Here the CDR3 DNA reads TGTGCCAGCAGCTCAGGGGGGCGTCACACTGAAGCTTTCTTT. This sequence encodes CASSSGGRHTEAFF.

The chain uses TRBV20-1 and TRBJ1-5; no reliable D call. V lost 6 bases, J lost 0 bases, and 15 bases lay in between. CDR1 is DFQATT and CDR2 is SNEGSKA in the germline V gene (reference sequence). The CDR3 sequence is 15 residues long. CDR3 in amino acids: CSAREHQASNQPQHF. Here the CDR3 DNA reads TGCAGTGCCCGGGAGCACCAGGCTAGCAATCAGCCCCAGCATTTT.

This clonotype appeared a few times. V is TRBV5-4 and J is TRBJ2-3, with D unresolved. Germline CDR1 and CDR2: SGHNT and YYREEE (reference sequence). The CDR3 has 16 amino acids. V lost 4 bases and J 0 bases, leaving 15 bases between the germline ends. The CDR3 spells CASSRPQDTSTDTQYF. In DNA, the CDR3 is TGTGCCAGCAGCCGACCCCAAGATACTAGCACAGATACGCAGTATTTT.

This chain links TRBV27 with TRBJ2-6; D gene ambiguous. Germline CDR1 MNHEY, CDR2 SMNVEV (reference sequence). The CDR3 has 16 amino acids. The ends were cut back, 8 bases at V and 0 bases at J, with 14 bases in the middle. The CDR3 region has the DNA TGTGCCAGCGCTCAAGGAGTAAGCTCTGGGGCCAACGTCCTGACTTTC. Its translation: CASAQGVSSGANVLTF.

V gene TRBV7-9 combines with J gene TRBJ2-5, with TRBD1 matching 9 bases. Germline CDR1 is SEHNR and CDR2 is FQNEAQ (reference sequence). The J segment lost 0 bases and the V segment lost 1 base, leaving 0 bases of the junction unmatched. This CDR3 contains 15 residues. This chain's CDR3 is CASSLGTGDQETQYF. The CDR3 DNA is TGTGCCAGCAGCTTAGGGACAGGGGACCAAGAGACCCAGTACTTC.

The chain employs TRBV12-3 or TRBV12-4 and TRBJ1-6, with TRBD1 as a possible D gene (5 bases). The CDR3 is 14 amino acids. The V gene lost 8 bases and the J gene lost 7 bases, with 15 bases spanning the gap. For the CDR3, the DNA is TGTGCCAGCCGGCAACAGGCCAGAAATTCACCCCTCCACTTT. Its protein product is CASRQQARNSPLHF.

V usage is TRBV7-9 and J usage is TRBJ2-4; D perhaps matches TRBD1 (6 bases). Near its end, the DNA agrees better with TRBJ2-7, so the J call may be wrong. Germline CDR1 SEHNR, CDR2 FQNEAQ (reference sequence). The CDR3 loop spans 13 amino acids. CDR3 in DNA: TGTGCCAGCAGTCCCAAGGGGGTCTACGAGCAGTACTTC. This translates into CASSPKGVYEQYF.

To note about this clonotype: The junction departs from germline at one end; a sequencing error may be responsible. The rearrangement joins TRBV27 to TRBJ2-1; D gene unclear. This CDR3 is built from 16 residues. The germline CDR1 and CDR2 sequences are MNHEY and SMNVEV (reference sequence). The CDR3, as DNA: TGTGCCGGCAGCCACTCCCGGGCACCCCCCCGCAATGAGCAGTTCTTC. This translates into CAGSHSRAPPRNEQFF.

The V and J genes are TRBV29-1 and TRBJ2-7; D may be TRBD2 (6 bases). This CDR3 has 15 amino acids. V was pared by 3 bases and J by 3 bases, with 18 bases between. Germline lookup yields CDR1 SQVTM and CDR2 ANQGSEA. The CDR3 DNA reads TGCAGCGTTGAGAAACGAGCGGCCGGGGGCTACGAGCAGTACTTC. It specifies CSVEKRAAGGYEQYF.

The genes are TRBV3-1 and TRBJ2-2, with D hard to call. Germline loops: CDR1 LGHDT, CDR2 YNNKEL (reference sequence). The ends were cut back, 1 base at V and 3 bases at J, with 3 bases in the middle. The CDR3 is made up of 13 amino acids. The CDR3 DNA follows: TGTGCCAGCAGCCAAGTTCACACCGGGGAGCTGTTTTTT. Translated, it gives CASSQVHTGELFF.

This clonotype was observed a few times. The chain carries TRBV5-1 and TRBJ1-2; D perhaps matches TRBD1 (5 bases). The V end lost 0 bases, the J end lost 3 bases, and 15 bases lay between the germline ends. In germline, CDR1 is SGHRS, CDR2 YFSETQ. CDR3 size: 16 residues. CDR3 DNA: TGCGCCAGCAGCTTGGCCCCGGGGGGGGTCGACTATGGCTACACCTTC. Amino acids: CASSLAPGGVDYGYTF.

The genes are TRBV20-1 and TRBJ2-4; D might be TRBD1 (6 bases). CDR3 length: 14 amino acids. The V gene's germline CDR1 is DFQATT and CDR2 SNEGSKA (reference sequence). The V end lost 6 bases, the J end lost 1 base, and 13 bases lay between the germline ends. CDR3 sequence (DNA): TGCAGTGCCAGAAAAACAGGGGCCAAAAACATTCAGTACTTC. Protein: CSARKTGAKNIQYF.

This clonotype was detected only a few times. The genes are TRBV7-2 and TRBJ2-1; D gene unclear. Germline V gene lookup returns CDR1 SGHTA and CDR2 FQGNSA. There are 14 residues in the CDR3. The V end was cut by 0 bases, the J end by 6 bases, with 9 bases between. This CDR3 is CASSLAVQGNEQFF. The CDR3 DNA reads as TGTGCCAGCAGCTTAGCGGTCCAAGGCAATGAGCAGTTCTTC.

This clonotype was seen a few times. The V call is TRBV6-5, the J call TRBJ2-3; D may be TRBD1 (5 bases). Between the trimmed V and J ends, which lost 4 bases and 2 bases, there was a span of 25 bases. CDR1 is MNHEY and CDR2 is SVGAGI in the germline V gene. The CDR3 runs 19 residues. The CDR3 reads CASSSTPKGPSRVTDTQYF. The CDR3 coding sequence is TGTGCCAGCAGTTCTACCCCGAAGGGGCCAAGTCGGGTCACAGATACGCAGTATTTT.

Only a few counts were recorded for this clonotype. The chain couples TRBV30 to TRBJ1-4; the D is unclear. Deletions cut 5 bases from V and 4 bases from J, with 26 bases between. This CDR3 has 18 amino acids. The germline CDR1 and CDR2 sequences are GTSNPN and SVGIG (reference sequence). The CDR3 spells CAWHPVSGRGRNNEKLFF. In nucleotides, the CDR3 is TGTGCCTGGCATCCTGTTTCTGGCCGCGGACGGAATAATGAAAAACTGTTTTTT.

The V call is TRBV12-3 or TRBV12-4, the J call TRBJ1-1; D is undetermined. This CDR3 contains 14 residues. Trimming took off 0 bases at V and 1 base at J, with 6 bases between the two ends. The CDR3 sequence is CASSLAHGNTEAFF. The CDR3 DNA sequence: TGTGCCAGCAGTTTAGCTCACGGGAACACTGAAGCTTTCTTT.

The chain recombines TRBV13 with TRBJ1-2; D is ambiguous. The ends were cut back, 1 base at V and 6 bases at J, with 9 bases in the middle. The CDR3 runs 13 residues. The germline V gene has CDR1 PRHDT and CDR2 FYEKMQ (reference sequence). The CDR3 nucleotides are TGTGCCAGCAGCTTAGATATAGGGAATGGCTACACCTTC. Encoded protein: CASSLDIGNGYTF.

The sample holds a few counts of this clonotype. Written as DNA, the CDR3 is TGCAGCGCCGTCGGTGCTAGCCGTAATTATGAGCAGTTCTTC. Translated: CSAVGASRNYEQFF. The chain is built from TRBV29-1 and TRBJ2-1; possibly TRBD2 for D (5 bases). V was clipped by 7 bases and J by 8 bases, with 21 bases between them. This CDR3 has 14 amino acids. CDR1 and CDR2 (germline): SQVTM, ANQGSEA.

V is TRBV12-3 or TRBV12-4 and J is TRBJ1-1; 11 nucleotides match TRBD1. There are 14 residues in the CDR3. Trimming cost V 8 bases and J 5 bases; bases outside gene matches: 7. In nucleotides, the CDR3 is TGTGCCAGCCGGGACAGGGGGTATGGGACTGAAGCTTTCTTT. This translates into CASRDRGYGTEAFF.

The rearrangement links TRBV7-2 to TRBJ1-1; D remains unclear. V lost 6 bases, J lost 2 bases, and 4 bases lay in between. Germline V gene data show CDR1 as SGHTA and CDR2 as FQGNSA. The CDR3 loop spans 11 amino acids. DNA of the CDR3: TGTGCCAGCAGGACCAACACTGAAGCTTTCTTT. It encodes CASRTNTEAFF.

The chain recombines TRBV12-3 or TRBV12-4 with TRBJ2-1; possibly TRBD1 for D (5 bases). The CDR3 is made up of 14 amino acids. V was pared by 4 bases and J by 2 bases, with 9 bases between. The chain's CDR3 is CASSSDNPYNEQFF. CDR3 DNA sequence: TGTGCCAGCAGTTCGGACAATCCCTACAATGAGCAGTTCTTC.

This clonotype has more than one count but fewer than ten. J is TRBJ2-7 and V is TRBV7-9; the D gene is possibly TRBD1 (6 bases). The V end lost 5 bases, the J end lost 4 bases, and 18 bases lay between the germline ends. Germline V lookup: CDR1 SEHNR, CDR2 FQNEAQ (reference sequence). The CDR3 has 15 residues. The CDR3 DNA reads as TGTGCCAGCAGCCTAAACCCAGGGGACCCTTACGAGCAGTACTTC. Protein sequence: CASSLNPGDPYEQYF.

This clonotype was seen many times. The gene calls are TRBV6-6 and TRBJ1-1, with D maybe TRBD1 (5 bases). The length of the CDR3 is 17 residues. CDR1 is MNHNY, CDR2 SVGAGI, per germline (reference sequence). V gave up 4 bases and J gave up 4 bases, with 22 bases separating them. The DNA for the CDR3 is TGTGCCAGCAGTTCATCACCTCAGGACATAATGGGCACTGAAGCTTTCTTT. It specifies CASSSSPQDIMGTEAFF.

The chain recombines TRBV3-1 with TRBJ2-1; unclear D gene. V was pared by 2 bases and J by 1 base, with 9 bases between. The germline V gene has CDR1 LGHDT and CDR2 YNNKEL (reference sequence). This CDR3 has 15 amino acids. The CDR3 DNA sequence: TGTGCCAGCAGCCAAAAACCGGTTTCCTACAATGAGCAGTTCTTC. This encodes CASSQKPVSYNEQFF.